The 30 T cell receptor beta chains below were found in one sample sequenced in a study of blood T cell repertoires in COVID-19. The assay was immunoSEQ multiplex PCR, and TCRdb's table has in-frame clones only and misses some. The profile covers around 120,000 clones, with 65% to 80% appearing a single time and 2% to 3% taken by the ten largest. Sequencing was done on a sample of peripheral blood. These receptors originate from a man aged 50-60 years with acute or convalescent COVID-19.

Here the CDR3 reads CASSDYWDSEGTDTQYF. The CDR3 DNA reads TGTGCCAGCAGTGACTACTGGGACTCCGAAGGAACAGATACGCAGTATTTT. The chain is built from TRBV28 and TRBJ2-3, with D perhaps TRBD2 (6 bases). Germline assignment: CDR1 MDHEN and CDR2 SYDVKM. V lost 5 bases to trimming and J lost 3 bases, with 21 bases between them. This CDR3 spans 17 amino acids.

The chain uses TRBV7-8 and TRBJ1-3, with 7 bases matching TRBD1. Germline loops: CDR1 SGHVS, CDR2 FQNEAQ. V was clipped by 5 bases and J by 0 bases; unmatched bases: 7. The CDR3 loop spans 16 amino acids. CDR3 DNA: TGTGCCAGCAGCACGGGACAGCGGTTCTCTGGAAACACCATATATTTT. This sequence encodes CASSTGQRFSGNTIYF.

The chain uses TRBV30 and TRBJ2-2; the D gene is possibly TRBD2 (6 bases). Germline values: CDR1 GTSNPN, CDR2 SVGIG (reference sequence). The CDR3 length is 14 residues. Trimming shortened V by 3 bases and J by 6 bases, and 14 bases separated the two germline ends. The CDR3 here is CAWRTGVDPGELFF. The CDR3, as DNA: TGTGCCTGGAGAACGGGGGTAGACCCCGGGGAGCTGTTTTTT.

This clone has only a few counts. The J gene is TRBJ1-1, the V gene TRBV18, with TRBD1 as a possible D gene (5 bases). The CDR3 loop spans 16 amino acids. V lost 3 bases, J lost 0 bases, and 14 bases lay in between. CDR1 is KGHSH, CDR2 LQKENI, per germline. CDR3: CASSPRGRLLNTEAFF. Written as DNA, the CDR3 is TGTGCCAGCTCACCGCGGGGCAGGTTATTGAACACTGAAGCTTTCTTT. Complete variable domain (other parts from reference TRBV18 and TRBJ1-1): NAGVMQNPRHLVRRRGQEARLRCSPMKGHSHVYWYRQLPEEGLKFMVYLQKENIIDESGMPKERFSAEFPKEGPSILRIQQVVRGDSAAYFCASSPRGRLLNTEAFFGQGTRLTVV.

This clone has only one observation. The rearrangement joins TRBV7-9 to TRBJ1-1; maybe TRBD1 (6 bases). CDR1 is SEHNR and CDR2 is FQNEAQ in the germline V gene (reference sequence). The CDR3 totals 18 residues. Trimming shortened V by 7 bases and J by 3 bases, and 27 bases separated the two germline ends. The CDR3: CASTQGGVLRRPYTEAFF. CDR3 sequence (DNA): TGTGCCAGCACCCAAGGGGGGGTTCTGCGTAGGCCCTACACTGAAGCTTTCTTT.

V is TRBV18 and J is TRBJ2-5; D remains unclear. In germline, CDR1 is KGHSH, CDR2 LQKENI. This CDR3 region has 16 residues. The V gene lost 1 base and the J gene lost 5 bases, with 17 bases spanning the gap. The CDR3 sequence is CASSPRPDGIGETQYF. The CDR3 bases are TGTGCCAGCTCACCACGTCCTGATGGTATCGGTGAGACCCAGTACTTC.

The J gene is TRBJ1-1, the V gene TRBV19, with TRBD1 matching over 10 bases. J lost 4 bases, V lost 5 bases, and 7 bases had no gene match. This CDR3 spans 15 amino acids. Germline values: CDR1 LNHDA, CDR2 SQIVND (reference sequence). As DNA, the CDR3 is TGTGCCAGTAGTGCCCGGGACAGGGGTGGCACTGAAGCTTTCTTT. It yields the protein CASSARDRGGTEAFF. Complete variable domain (other parts from reference TRBV19 and TRBJ1-1): DGGITQSPKYLFRKEGQNVTLSCEQNLNHDAMYWYRQDPGQGLRLIYYSQIVNDFQKGDIAEGYSVSREKKESFPLTVTSAQKNPTAFYLCASSARDRGGTEAFFGQGTRLTVV.

The chain is built from TRBV7-6 and TRBJ2-7; TRBD2 matches at 11 bases. The CDR3 spans 15 residues. With V trimmed by 5 bases and J by 2 bases, 5 bases remained unmatched. From germline, CDR1 is SGHVS and CDR2 FNYEAQ. CDR3 sequence reads: CASSVASGGPYEQYF. In nucleotides, the CDR3 is TGTGCCAGCAGCGTTGCTAGCGGGGGGCCCTACGAGCAGTACTTC.

The CDR3 is CASSQDRGRETQYF. The CDR3, as DNA: TGTGCCAGCAGCCAAGACAGGGGGCGAGAGACCCAGTACTTC. The rearrangement links TRBV4-2 to TRBJ2-5; the match to TRBD1 covers 8 bases. The ends lost 0 bases at V and 4 bases at J; junction bases unmatched: 1. CDR3 length equals 14 residues. Germline V gives CDR1 LGHNA, CDR2 YNFKEQ.

V and J are TRBV5-4 and TRBJ2-5; TRBD2 aligns across 10 bases. This CDR3 is 16 amino acids long. Germline trimming cut 4 bases from V and 0 bases from J; bases unmatched to any gene: 6. The germline gives CDR1 SGHNT, CDR2 YYREEE (reference sequence). CDR3 region: CASSPKLAGNQETQYF. In nucleotides, the CDR3 is TGTGCCAGCAGCCCAAAACTAGCGGGGAACCAAGAGACCCAGTACTTC.

This clone was counted a few times. The rearrangement links TRBV6-1 to TRBJ2-7; D gene ambiguous. The CDR3 runs to 13 residues. V lost 2 bases and J 3 bases, leaving 8 bases between the germline ends. Germline CDR1 MNHNS, CDR2 SASEGT. The CDR3 DNA reads as TGTGCCAGCAGTGAATCGGTGAGCTACGAGCAGTACTTC. This translates into CASSESVSYEQYF.

V usage is TRBV27 and J usage is TRBJ2-2; the D is unclear. Per the germline V gene, CDR1 is MNHEY and CDR2 is SMNVEV (reference sequence). The CDR3 runs 15 residues. Deletions cut 4 bases from V and 0 bases from J, with 9 bases between. CDR3: CASSYGGANTGELFF. CDR3 coding DNA: TGTGCCAGCAGTTATGGCGGAGCGAACACCGGGGAGCTGTTTTTT.

This CDR3 reads CASSLGHAPPDEKLFF. Here the CDR3 DNA reads TGTGCCAGCAGCTTAGGTCATGCCCCTCCGGATGAAAAACTGTTTTTT. The rearrangement joins TRBV7-4 to TRBJ1-4; D is unclear. Trimming took 1 base from V and 6 from J, leaving 15 bases between them. The CDR3 consists of 16 residues. CDR1 SGHVT and CDR2 SQSDAQ come from the germline V gene.

This clone was detected a few times. V gene TRBV27 combines with J gene TRBJ2-1; a weak D match, TRBD1 (6 bases). The CDR3 has 15 residues. CDR1 is MNHEY and CDR2 is SMNVEV in the germline V gene (reference sequence). Between the trimmed V and J ends, which lost 2 bases and 5 bases, there was a span of 13 bases. CDR3 in DNA: TGTGCCAGCAGTTTAGAGGCAGGGGTTAACAATGAGCAGTTCTTC. It is translated as CASSLEAGVNNEQFF.

The rearrangement joins TRBV21-1 to TRBJ1-2; the table's D call, TRBD1, has no DNA check behind it. TRBV21-1 is listed as a pseudogene. The CDR3 is 16 residues long. As DNA, the CDR3 is TGTGCCAGCAGCAAAAGCCTAGACAGGACTAACTATGGCTACACCTTC. Its protein is CASSKSLDRTNYGYTF.

V gene TRBV5-1 combines with J gene TRBJ2-5; tentative D call: TRBD2 (6 bases). Trimming left V 0 bases short and J 1 base short, with 13 bases between. Germline CDR1 and CDR2: SGHRS and YFSETQ. This CDR3 has 16 amino acids. The CDR3 protein is CASSLGGVGGQETQYF. As DNA, the CDR3 is TGCGCCAGCAGCTTGGGCGGGGTTGGTGGCCAAGAGACCCAGTACTTC.

Only one count was recorded for this clone. The CDR3 region is CASNLRDSLNEKLFF. The CDR3 DNA reads TGTGCCAGCAATTTACGGGACAGCCTTAATGAAAAACTGTTTTTT. The chain recombines TRBV2 with TRBJ1-4, with 7 bases aligning to TRBD1. In germline, CDR1 is SNHLY, CDR2 FYNNEI. The V gene end was trimmed by 7 bases and the J gene end by 4 bases; junction bases not matched to a gene: 9. The CDR3 loop spans 15 amino acids.

The V gene is TRBV7-2, the J gene TRBJ2-5; 14 positions agree with TRBD2. This CDR3 contains 19 residues. J was trimmed by 1 base and V by 3 bases; bases with no gene match: 10. Germline CDR1 SGHTA, CDR2 FQGNSA. CDR3 sequence (DNA): TGTGCCAGCAGCTTTCCAAGGACTAGCGGGAGGACCCTCCAAGAGACCCAGTACTTC. Translation: CASSFPRTSGRTLQETQYF.

The V gene is TRBV9, the J gene TRBJ1-1; TRBD1 agrees at 11 bases. Trimming took 3 bases from V and 7 from J; bases not matched to a gene: 5. Germline V gene lookup returns CDR1 SGDLS and CDR2 YYNGEE. The CDR3 is made up of 14 amino acids. CDR3 region: CASSAGTGGDEAFF. CDR3 nucleotide sequence: TGTGCCAGCAGCGCCGGGACAGGGGGGGATGAAGCTTTCTTT.

As regards this clone: Other DNA sequences in the sample encode the same CDR3. J is TRBJ1-5 and V is TRBV19; maybe TRBD1 (6 bases). This CDR3 spans 15 amino acids. Germline loops: CDR1 LNHDA, CDR2 SQIVND (reference sequence). The V gene lost 3 bases and the J gene lost 0 bases, with 9 bases spanning the gap. Written as DNA, the CDR3 is TGTGCCAGTAGTATTGGACAGAGTAGCAATCAGCCCCAGCATTTT. Its translation is CASSIGQSSNQPQHF.

This chain connects TRBV24-1 to TRBJ2-3; 12 bases fit TRBD2. Trimming at V came to 7 bases and at J to 4 bases, leaving 8 bases not matched to a gene. Germline lookup yields CDR1 KGHDR and CDR2 SFDVKD. The CDR3 runs 16 residues. CDR3 nucleotide sequence: TGTGCCACCAGGCAACTAGCGGGAGGATGGTCAGATACGCAGTATTTT. The encoded protein is CATRQLAGGWSDTQYF.

The sample holds a few counts of this clone. The rearrangement uses TRBV7-9 and TRBJ1-1, with D unclear. CDR1 is SEHNR and CDR2 is FQNEAQ in the germline V gene (reference sequence). The CDR3 covers 12 residues. Trimming removed 6 bases from V and 0 bases from J, with 5 bases in between. CDR3 amino acids: CASRLMNTEAFF. Here the CDR3 DNA reads TGTGCCAGCAGACTTATGAACACTGAAGCTTTCTTT.

The V gene is TRBV5-5, the J gene TRBJ2-1, with D possibly matching TRBD2 (6 bases). CDR1 is SGHKS, CDR2 YYEKEE, per germline (reference sequence). Trimming took off 4 bases at V and 4 bases at J, with 12 bases between the two ends. The CDR3 sequence is 14 residues long. CDR3 region: CASSGDLSYNEQFF. DNA for the CDR3: TGTGCCAGCAGCGGGGACTTATCTTACAATGAGCAGTTCTTC.

This clone was picked up one time. The CDR3 is CASSPRWDRGGEQYF. The CDR3 DNA follows: TGCGCCAGCAGCCCGCGATGGGACAGGGGAGGAGAGCAGTACTTC. This chain uses TRBV5-1 with TRBJ2-7; 10 bases map to TRBD1. Losses at the gene ends were 4 bases for V and 7 bases for J; bases not matched to a gene: 11. CDR3 size: 15 residues. Germline CDR1 is SGHRS and CDR2 is YFSETQ.

The gene calls are TRBV5-5 and TRBJ2-7; D is uncertain. Deletions cut 4 bases from V and 3 bases from J, with 26 bases between. The CDR3 totals 18 residues. From germline, CDR1 is SGHKS and CDR2 YYEKEE (reference sequence). CDR3 bases: TGTGCCAGCAGCCTCCAAGGATCGGGTATCTCGTCCTACTACGAGCAGTACTTC. Its translation: CASSLQGSGISSYYEQYF.

The chain links TRBV6-5 to TRBJ2-5, with TRBD1 as a possible D gene (5 bases). Looked up from germline, CDR1 is MNHEY and CDR2 is SVGAGI. V lost 5 bases and J lost 4, with 17 bases in between. CDR3 length: 15 amino acids. CDR3 protein: CASSPMARAGETQYF. The CDR3 nucleotides are TGTGCCAGCAGTCCGATGGCCAGGGCCGGAGAGACCCAGTACTTC.

This rearrangement joins TRBV9 to TRBJ2-7; a possible D gene is TRBD2 (5 bases). V gave up 4 bases and J gave up 4 bases, with 18 bases separating them. The length of the CDR3 is 15 residues. Germline V gene data show CDR1 as SGDLS and CDR2 as YYNGEE. CDR3 bases: TGTGCCAGCAGCCCTAGGCGTAGCGAGACTTACGAGCAGTACTTC. This gives the protein CASSPRRSETYEQYF.

This chain uses TRBV7-9 with TRBJ2-7; the D gene is possibly TRBD2 (5 bases). The V gene's germline CDR1 is SEHNR and CDR2 FQNEAQ (reference sequence). This CDR3 comprises 13 residues. V was shortened by 0 bases and J by 7 bases, with 10 bases between the two germline ends. CDR3 coding DNA: TGTGCCAGCAGCTTAGCACTAGAAGAGGAGCAGTACTTC. Encoded protein: CASSLALEEEQYF. The variable domain in full, with the rest retrieved from reference TRBV7-9 and TRBJ2-7, is DTGVSQNPRHKITKRGQNVTFRCDPISEHNRLYWYRQTLGQGPEFLTYFQNEAQLEKSRLLSDRFSAERPKGSFSTLEIQRTEQGDSAMYLCASSLALEEEQYFGPGTRLTVT.

The chain employs TRBV7-8 and TRBJ1-5; TRBD1 matches at 7 bases. Germline V gives CDR1 SGHVS, CDR2 FQNEAQ. This CDR3 contains 13 residues. With V trimmed by 5 bases and J by 4 bases, 2 bases remained unmatched. CDR3 region: CASSGTENQPQHF. The CDR3 nucleotides are TGTGCCAGCAGCGGGACAGAGAATCAGCCCCAGCATTTT.

A remark on this clone: This same CDR3 is encoded by further DNA sequences in the sample. The genes are TRBV5-6 and TRBJ1-2, with 7 nucleotides matching TRBD1. There are 13 residues in the CDR3. V lost 0 bases and J lost 7; bases outside the gene matches: 3. Germline CDR1 SGHDT, CDR2 YYEEEE. CDR3 region: CASSLEGARGYTF. Written as DNA, the CDR3 is TGTGCCAGCAGCTTGGAGGGGGCGCGTGGCTACACCTTC.